The source of this T cell receptor (beta chain) is a study of blood T cell repertoires in COVID-19. As for the study in general: Spain, Italy and the United States supplied samples that represented acute and convalescent COVID-19. PBMCs, B-cell-depleted T cells, or T cells were the source of the cDNA or gDNA that made up the material.

Original processing notes: Amplification of reference gene primers provided the estimated nucleated cell counts. Method: immunoSEQ multiplex PCR; TCRdb's copy keeps in-frame clones and lacks some. Clone size and the V and J calls come from that table; the DNA yielded D and trimming. The data hold 150,000 to 200,000 clones, with roughly nine tenths observed a single time. With respect to this clone: Sequence at one end of the junction differs from germline and may be a read error.

CDR3 length: 12 amino acids. Germline CDR1 is SEHNR and CDR2 is FQNEAQ (reference sequence). The origin of this receptor is a man between 18 and 35 years old with acute or convalescent COVID-19. The genes are TRBV7-9 and TRBJ2-3; a possible D gene is TRBD1 (8 bases). Sequencing was done on a sample of peripheral blood. The CDR3 DNA reads TGTGCCAGCAGCCAAACAGGGGGGGACACCTCTTTT. Amino acid sequence: CASSQTGGDTSF.